Presented here are 14 T cell receptor beta chains from one specimen sequenced in a study of T cell clonality in common variable immunodeficiency. TCRdb's copy holds only in-frame clones and misses some; the assay was immunoSEQ multiplex PCR. This sample comprises approximately 60,000 clones, none seen once only. The sequencing input was peripheral blood mononuclear cells. The receptors derive from a person aged 18 to 69 in good health.

This clone has at least ten counts. With the read ending 3 residues before the CDR3 end, the germline J gene is used to fill in that end. The rearrangement joins TRBV6-4 to TRBJ2-1, with TRBD2 identical over 11 bases. Germline assignment: CDR1 MRHNA and CDR2 SNTAGT. This CDR3 spans 15 amino acids. The junction had 2 bases not matched to a gene; V was cut back by 5 bases and J by 2 bases. CDR3 DNA (partial): TGTGCCAGCAGTCTGACTAGCGGGGCCTACAATGAG. It is translated as CASSLTSGAYNE. The CDR3, in full, reads CASSLTSGAYNEQFF.

This clone was recorded at least ten times. Read sequence stops 3 residues before the CDR3 end, and the germline J gene provides the missing end. V is TRBV30 and J is TRBJ1-6; no definite D call. CDR3 length: 18 amino acids. Looked up from germline, CDR1 is GTSNPN and CDR2 is SVGIG (reference sequence). Trimming removed 0 bases from V and 0 bases from J, with 15 bases in between. The CDR3 reads CAWSVLPRYSSYNSPLHF. CDR3 bases read: TGTGCCTGGAGTGTACTCCCCCGCTATAGCTCCTATAATTCACCC.

This clone was seen at least ten times. From the germline J gene comes the end of the CDR3, since the read stops 3 residues before it. The chain recombines TRBV5-8 with TRBJ1-1; D unresolved. CDR1 SGHTS and CDR2 YDEGEE come from the germline V gene. V was pared by 4 bases and J by 4 bases, with 5 bases between. The CDR3 totals 11 residues. The DNA read from the CDR3 is TGTGCCAGCAGCCCACTCACTGAA. Translation gives CASSPLTE. The CDR3 as a whole reads CASSPLTEAFF.

There are many counts of this clone. The read falls 3 residues short of the CDR3 end, and the missing part is taken from the germline J gene. The V and J genes are TRBV18 and TRBJ1-1, with TRBD1 identical over 10 bases. J was trimmed by 6 bases and V by 6 bases; bases with no gene match: 10. Germline V gives CDR1 KGHSH, CDR2 LQKENI. There are 15 residues in the CDR3. The covered CDR3 bases are TGTGCCAGCTCGCGGGACAGGGGAGAACGCCCTGAA. It specifies CASSRDRGERPE. The CDR3, in full, reads CASSRDRGERPEAFF.

This clone has at least ten counts. Coverage ceases 3 residues before the CDR3 finishes, and the germline J gene fills in the end. V gene TRBV29-1 combines with J gene TRBJ2-5, with 8 bases matching TRBD1. Germline-derived CDR1 and CDR2 are SQVTM and ANQGSEA. V gave up 4 bases and J gave up 5 bases; unmatched junction bases: 12. The CDR3 is 15 residues long. CDR3 sequence reads: CSVAPLTGVGETQYF. Incomplete CDR3 DNA: TGCAGCGTTGCCCCTCTGACAGGGGTGGGGGAGACC.

This clone was counted ten times or more. The CDR3 goes on 3 residues after the read ends, and that part is filled in from the germline J gene. The same CDR3 can be traced to other DNA sequences in this sample. The genes are TRBV5-1 and TRBJ2-5, with 10 bases that match TRBD2. Germline V gene data show CDR1 as SGHRS and CDR2 as YFSETQ. With V trimmed by 0 bases and J by 4 bases, 0 bases remained unmatched. This CDR3 has 14 residues. This CDR3 reads CASSLGLAGETQYF. The CDR3 bases that were read are TGCGCCAGCAGCTTGGGACTAGCGGGAGAGACC. Complete variable domain (other parts from reference TRBV5-1 and TRBJ2-5): KAGVTQTPRYLIKTRGQQVTLSCSPISGHRSVSWYQQTPGQGLQFLFEYFSETQRNKGNFPGRFSGRQFSNSRSEMNVSTLELGDSALYLCASSLGLAGETQYFGPGTRLLVL.

The sample holds many counts of this clone. The covered CDR3 bases are TGCAGTGCTAGAGGTGGAGGAGCGGGAGGGCCAGATACG. This codes for CSARGGGAGGPDT. The entire CDR3 protein is CSARGGGAGGPDTQYF. The chain couples TRBV20-1 to TRBJ2-3; 10 bases fit TRBD2. The observed sequence ends 3 residues before the CDR3 terminus, with the missing tail filled in from the germline J gene. The ends lost 1 base at V and 4 bases at J; junction bases unmatched: 8. CDR1 is DFQATT, CDR2 SNEGSKA, per germline (reference sequence). CDR3 length equals 16 residues.

This clone was counted many times. The read gets to within 3 residues of the CDR3 end, and the germline J gene fills in the rest. V gene TRBV6-2 or TRBV6-3 combines with J gene TRBJ1-2; D perhaps matches TRBD1 (5 bases). V lost 6 bases, J lost 4 bases, and 15 bases lay in between. CDR1 and CDR2 (germline): MNHEY, SVGEGT. The CDR3 is 14 residues long. The covered CDR3 bases are TGTGCCAGCAGATCCTCGGGGGGGATCTATGGC. Translating it yields CASRSSGGIYG. Given in full, the CDR3 is CASRSSGGIYGYTF.

This clone was detected a few times. CDR3: CSARVAVYGYTF. Incomplete CDR3 DNA: TGCAGTGCTAGAGTGGCAGTTTATGGC. This sequence joins TRBV20-1 and TRBJ1-2; no definite D call. The read gets to within 3 residues of the CDR3 end, and the germline J gene fills in the rest. CDR1 DFQATT and CDR2 SNEGSKA come from the germline V gene (reference sequence). The V gene lost 1 base and the J gene lost 5 bases, with 8 bases spanning the gap. This CDR3 has 12 residues.

This clone appeared many times. The read finishes 3 residues shy of the CDR3 end, and the germline J gene is used to complete it. The chain is built from TRBV5-6 and TRBJ2-7; D gene uncertain. The CDR3 loop spans 11 amino acids. CDR1 is SGHDT, CDR2 YYEEEE, per germline. V was cut by 2 bases and J by 6 bases, with 6 bases left in between. The covered CDR3 bases are TGTGCCAGCAGCTTAGGCTTCGAG. This gives the protein CASSLGFE. The whole CDR3 protein is CASSLGFEQYF.

The table lists this clone with many counts. The CDR3 goes on 3 residues after the read ends, and that part is filled in from the germline J gene. The chain joins TRBV10-3 to TRBJ2-2; TRBD1 matches at 7 bases. The germline V gene encodes CDR1 ENHRY and CDR2 SYGVKD. The length of the CDR3 is 15 residues. CDR3 residues: CAISVLFGTVEKLFF. The sequenced CDR3 bases are TGTGCCATCAGCGTTCTTTTCGGGACAGTTGAAAAG.

This clone was observed many times. One junction end disagrees with the germline gene, perhaps due to a read error. With the read ending 3 residues before the CDR3 end, the germline J gene is used to fill in that end. The J gene is TRBJ2-2, the V gene TRBV4-2; TRBD2 matches 8 bases. Germline-derived CDR1 and CDR2 are LGHNA and YNFKEQ. The CDR3 loop spans 15 amino acids. CDR3 amino acids: CASSQDAGGTGELFF. The sequenced CDR3 bases are TGCGCCAGCAGCCAAGACGCGGGGGGCACCGGGGAG.

This clone was counted at least ten times. The read terminates 3 residues before the CDR3 end, so the remaining end is supplied by the germline J gene. This sequence joins TRBV6-2 or TRBV6-3 and TRBJ1-1; 7 positions agree with TRBD1. CDR3 length: 14 residues. The J segment lost 3 bases and the V segment lost 2 bases, leaving 3 bases of the junction unmatched. Looked up from germline, CDR1 is MNHEY and CDR2 is SVGEGT. CDR3 protein: CASSYRQGDTEAFF. CDR3 DNA (partial): TGTGCCAGCAGTTACCGACAGGGAGACACTGAA.

This clone turned up a few times. Coverage ceases 3 residues before the CDR3 finishes, and the germline J gene fills in the end. The V and J genes are TRBV19 and TRBJ2-3; D gene uncertain. CDR1 and CDR2 from the germline V gene are LNHDA and SQIVND (reference sequence). This CDR3 has 11 amino acids. CDR3 loop: CSSGDTDTQYF. The sequenced CDR3 bases are TGTAGTTCAGGAGACACAGATACG.